The source of this T cell receptor beta chain is a study of response to subunit inactivated influenza vaccine. The germline CDR1 and CDR2 sequences are SGHDT and YYEEEE. The CDR3 runs 16 residues. Germline trimming cut 3 bases from V and 2 bases from J; bases unmatched to any gene: 8. This clonotype was seen a few times. TCRdb re-derived calls from the RT-PCR reads in MiXCR, one entry per CDR3 protein. The repertoire holds 500,000 to 550,000 distinct CDR3 sequences, with roughly 7.9% as singletons. This TCR was recovered from a man aged 50-75 years who received an inactivated influenza vaccine. V and J are TRBV5-6 and TRBJ2-1, with 7 bases fitting TRBD1. The specimen comprised PBMCs from blood, sampled around 2 years after vaccination. The CDR3 protein is CASSSVRDSAYNEQFF. The CDR3 coding sequence is TGTGCCAGCAGCTCAGTCCGGGACAGCGCCTACAATGAGCAGTTCTTC.